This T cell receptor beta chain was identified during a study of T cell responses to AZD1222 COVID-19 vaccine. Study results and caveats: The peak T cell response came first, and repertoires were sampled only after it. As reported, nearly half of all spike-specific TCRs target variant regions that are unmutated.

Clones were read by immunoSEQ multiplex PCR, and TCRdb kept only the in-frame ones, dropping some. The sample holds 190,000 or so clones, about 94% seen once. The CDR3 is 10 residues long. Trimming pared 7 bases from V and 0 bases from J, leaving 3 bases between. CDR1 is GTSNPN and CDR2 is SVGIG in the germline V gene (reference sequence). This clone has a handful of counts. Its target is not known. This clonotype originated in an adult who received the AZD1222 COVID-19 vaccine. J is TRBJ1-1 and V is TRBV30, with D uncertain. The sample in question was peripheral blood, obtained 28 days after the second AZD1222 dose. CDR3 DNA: TGTGCCTCTTTGAACACTGAAGCTTTCTTT. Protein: CASLNTEAFF.